This is a list of T cell receptor beta chains from one sample in a study of tumor and adjacent non-tumor tissue in lung cancer. TCRdb used MiXCR to reprocess the multiplex PCR reads, holding one entry per CDR3 protein. The top ten hold about 30% of the sample, which has 55,000 to 65,000 distinct CDR3 sequences, around two thirds seen once. The sample was distant non-tumor lung tissue. These receptors were obtained from a man aged 70 or older with non-small cell lung cancer. CDR3s include the opening cysteine and the closing phenylalanine or tryptophan. D genes are given only for firm matches. Clone size, where shown, is once, few, many, or a class for clones that have expanded.

cdr3_aa,cdr3_nt,d_call,clone_size,v_call,j_call
CASSPPLVGVVGQYF,TGTGCCAGCAGCCCACCCTTAGTGGGAGTAGTCGGGCAGTACTTC,.,.,TRBV11-2,TRBJ2-7
CVSSFTGTSPGGLFF,TGTGTCAGCAGCTTTACCGGGACTAGCCCCGGGGGGCTGTTTTTT,TRBD2,.,TRBV11-3,TRBJ2-2
CASGLAGAQETQYF,TGCGCCAGCGGCCTAGCAGGGGCTCAAGAGACCCAGTACTTC,.,.,TRBV5-1,TRBJ2-5
CASSIGGSGDAYEQYF,TGTGCCAGCAGCATAGGGGGTAGTGGAGATGCCTACGAGCAGTACTTC,.,.,TRBV11-2,TRBJ2-7
CSASGRINQPQHF,TGCAGTGCTAGTGGGCGGATCAATCAGCCCCAGCATTTT,.,.,TRBV20-1,TRBJ1-5
CASSPSSYNSPLHF,TGTGCCAGCAGCCCCAGCTCCTATAATTCACCCCTCCACTTT,.,few,TRBV7-9,TRBJ1-6
CACSLRALQEYNEQFF,TGTGCCTGCAGTTTAAGGGCACTCCAGGAGTACAATGAGCAGTTCTTC,.,.,TRBV7-9,TRBJ2-1
CSARIREGLYEQYF,TGCAGTGCTAGAATACGGGAGGGCCTGTACGAGCAGTACTTC,TRBD2,.,TRBV20-1,TRBJ2-7
CVSIRTSGRANNGELFF,TGTGTCAGCATAAGGACTAGCGGGAGGGCGAACAACGGGGAGCTGTTTTTT,TRBD2,.,TRBV11-2,TRBJ2-2
CSAIDGGSYEQYF,TGCAGTGCTATAGACGGGGGCTCCTACGAGCAGTACTTC,.,few,TRBV20-1,TRBJ2-7
CVSRPRRLGPGELFF,TGTGTCAGCAGGCCCAGGCGGTTGGGCCCCGGGGAGCTGTTTTTT,.,.,TRBV6-1,TRBJ2-2
CASSRGSGGEYNEQSF,TGTGCCAGCAGCAGGGGGAGTGGGGGGGAGTACAATGAGCAGTCCTTC,.,.,TRBV5-4,TRBJ2-1
CSARDIGTVSNQPQHF,TGCAGTGCTAGAGATATCGGGACAGTTAGCAATCAGCCCCAGCATTTT,TRBD1,.,TRBV20-1,TRBJ1-5
CAGSEALVSSYEQYF,TGTGCCGGCAGTGAAGCACTCGTTTCCTCCTACGAGCAGTACTTC,.,.,TRBV6-1,TRBJ2-7
CASSPQDRSNEQFF,TGTGCCAGCAGTCCCCAGGACAGGAGCAATGAGCAGTTCTTC,TRBD1,.,TRBV2,TRBJ2-1
CASSQQRHQGSKEQYF,TGCGCCAGCAGTCAACAACGACACCAGGGGTCTAAAGAGCAGTACTTC,.,.,TRBV6-6,TRBJ2-7
CASSPRVYNEQFF,TGTGCCAGCAGCCCAAGGGTATACAATGAGCAGTTCTTC,.,.,TRBV7-9,TRBJ2-1
CASSPTIGSTNNSPLHF,TGTGCCAGCAGCCCCACTATCGGGTCCACGAATAATTCACCCCTCCACTTT,.,.,TRBV6-5,TRBJ1-6
CASSYSGGAYNEQFF,TGTGCCAGCAGCTACAGCGGGGGGGCATACAATGAGCAGTTCTTC,TRBD2,many,TRBV7-9,TRBJ2-1
CASSISGTAKETQYF,TGTGCCAGCAGCATTTCCGGGACAGCCAAAGAGACCCAGTACTTC,TRBD1,.,TRBV5-4,TRBJ2-5
CASTLGSTNEKLFF,TGTGCCAGCACTTTAGGGTCAACTAATGAAAAACTGTTTTTT,.,.,TRBV28,TRBJ1-4
CASSYRGVTGELFF,TGTGCCAGCAGTTACCGAGGGGTCACCGGGGAGCTGTTTTTT,.,many,TRBV6-5,TRBJ2-2
CASSKLIEKLFF,TGTGCCAGCAGCAAATTGATTGAAAAACTGTTTTTT,.,.,TRBV21-1,TRBJ1-4
CASSRRQGGQPQHF,TGTGCCAGCAGCCGGCGACAGGGCGGTCAGCCCCAGCATTTT,TRBD1,many,TRBV16,TRBJ1-5
CASSAGARTDTQYF,TGTGCCAGCAGCGCCGGGGCACGCACAGATACGCAGTATTTT,.,.,TRBV9,TRBJ2-3
CASSLGSGPYELYF,TGTGCCAGCAGTCTCGGGTCGGGTCCCTACGAGCTGTACTTC,.,.,TRBV11-2,TRBJ2-7
CASSQGLRGTTDTQYF,TGTGCCAGCAGCCAAGGTTTGAGAGGGACCACAGATACGCAGTATTTT,.,few,TRBV4-2,TRBJ2-3
CASTQGWGETQYF,TGTGCCAGCACTCAAGGGTGGGGGGAGACCCAGTACTTC,.,.,TRBV28,TRBJ2-5
CASSQDFGWRRMSNEQFF,TGCGCCAGCAGCCAAGATTTCGGCTGGAGACGGATGAGCAATGAGCAGTTCTTC,.,.,TRBV4-1,TRBJ2-1
CASRDTANYGYTF,TGCGCCAGCAGGGACACAGCTAACTATGGCTACACCTTC,.,many,TRBV10-2,TRBJ1-2
CSAEGAVGYELYF,TGCAGCGCTGAAGGGGCGGTCGGATACGAGCTGTACTTC,.,few,TRBV29-1,TRBJ2-7
CASSLKSGFEQFF,TGTGCCAGCAGTTTGAAATCCGGGTTCGAGCAGTTCTTC,.,.,TRBV11-1,TRBJ2-1
CASSSESLKTQYF,TGTGCCAGTAGCTCGGAGTCTTTGAAGACCCAGTACTTC,.,.,TRBV11-2,TRBJ2-5
CASSLLQGSNNSPLHF,TGTGCCAGCAGTTTATTGCAGGGGTCTAATAATTCACCCCTCCACTTT,.,many,TRBV28,TRBJ1-6
CASSLRGGQETQYF,TGTGCCAGCAGTTTAAGGGGGGGCCAAGAGACCCAGTACTTC,.,few,TRBV28,TRBJ2-5
CSVPGRLNAGELFF,TGCAGCGTTCCGGGACGGCTGAACGCCGGGGAGCTGTTTTTC,.,.,TRBV29-1,TRBJ2-2
CSVQNTGQRNTEAFF,TGCAGCGTGCAGAACACGGGACAGCGGAACACTGAAGCTTTCTTC,TRBD1,.,TRBV29-1,TRBJ1-1
CSAPQNTEAFF,TGCAGTGCCCCCCAGAACACTGAAGCTTTCTTT,.,few,TRBV20-1,TRBJ1-1
CASSLAWAYEQYF,TGTGCCAGCAGCTTGGCATGGGCCTACGAGCAGTACTTC,.,once,TRBV5-5,TRBJ2-7
CASILNRGHEQYF,TGTGCCAGCATCTTAAACAGAGGCCACGAGCAGTACTTC,.,once,TRBV11-2,TRBJ2-7
CSARAKWYRQDTYEQYF,TGCAGTGCTAGAGCCAAGTGGTACAGACAGGATACCTACGAGCAGTACTTC,.,.,TRBV20-1,TRBJ2-7
CSAARQNYYEQYF,TGCAGTGCTGCCCGACAGAATTACTACGAGCAGTACTTC,.,few,TRBV20-1,TRBJ2-7
CASSPYTNTEAFF,TGTGCCAGCAGCCCATACACGAACACTGAAGCTTTCTTT,.,.,TRBV28,TRBJ1-1
CANSQETRAQSSNEQFF,TGCGCCAACAGCCAAGAAACCCGGGCCCAGTCAAGCAACGAGCAGTTCTTC,.,.,TRBV4-1,TRBJ2-1
CASSFGGTLNEQFF,TGTGCCAGCAGCTTCGGCGGGACTCTGAATGAGCAGTTCTTC,.,.,TRBV11-3,TRBJ2-1
CASSSREGANEQYF,TGTGCCAGCAGTTCTCGGGAGGGGGCCAACGAGCAGTACTTC,.,.,TRBV6-5,TRBJ2-7
CASGAEDGSGANVLTF,TGTGCCAGCGGTGCCGAGGACGGCTCCGGGGCCAACGTCCTGACTTTC,.,few,TRBV6-1,TRBJ2-6
CRVGQAYDQYF,TGCCGCGTTGGCCAGGCCTACGACCAGTACTTC,.,.,TRBV29-1,TRBJ2-7